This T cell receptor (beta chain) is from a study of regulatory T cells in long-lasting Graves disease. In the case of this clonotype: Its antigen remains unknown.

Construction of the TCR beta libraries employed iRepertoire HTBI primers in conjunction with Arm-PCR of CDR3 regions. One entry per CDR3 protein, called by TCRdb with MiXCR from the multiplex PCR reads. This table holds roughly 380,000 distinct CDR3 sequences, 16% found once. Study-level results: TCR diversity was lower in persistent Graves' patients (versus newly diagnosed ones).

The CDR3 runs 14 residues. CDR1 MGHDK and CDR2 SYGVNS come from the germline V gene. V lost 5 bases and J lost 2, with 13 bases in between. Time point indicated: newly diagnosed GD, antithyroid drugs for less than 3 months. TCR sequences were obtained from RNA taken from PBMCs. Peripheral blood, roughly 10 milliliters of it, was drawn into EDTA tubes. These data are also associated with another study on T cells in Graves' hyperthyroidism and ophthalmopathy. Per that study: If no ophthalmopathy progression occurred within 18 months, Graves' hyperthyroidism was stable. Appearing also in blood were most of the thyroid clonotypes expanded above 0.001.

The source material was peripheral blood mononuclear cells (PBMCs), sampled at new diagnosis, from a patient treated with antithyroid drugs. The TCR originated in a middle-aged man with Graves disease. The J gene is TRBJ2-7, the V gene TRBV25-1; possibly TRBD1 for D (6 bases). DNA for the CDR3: TGTGCCAGCAGTACTCGGACAGATGCCTACGAGCAGTACTTC. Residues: CASSTRTDAYEQYF.